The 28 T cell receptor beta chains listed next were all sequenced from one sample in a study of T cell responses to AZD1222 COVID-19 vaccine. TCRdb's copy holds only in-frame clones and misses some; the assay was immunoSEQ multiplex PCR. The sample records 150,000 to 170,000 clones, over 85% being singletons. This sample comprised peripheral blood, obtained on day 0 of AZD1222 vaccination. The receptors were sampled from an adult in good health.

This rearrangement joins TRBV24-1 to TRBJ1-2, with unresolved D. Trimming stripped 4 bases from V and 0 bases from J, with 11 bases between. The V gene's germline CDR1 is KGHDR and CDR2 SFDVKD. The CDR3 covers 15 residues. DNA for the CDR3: TGTGCCACCAGTGACACCCGGACGGCTAACTATGGCTACACCTTC. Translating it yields CATSDTRTANYGYTF.

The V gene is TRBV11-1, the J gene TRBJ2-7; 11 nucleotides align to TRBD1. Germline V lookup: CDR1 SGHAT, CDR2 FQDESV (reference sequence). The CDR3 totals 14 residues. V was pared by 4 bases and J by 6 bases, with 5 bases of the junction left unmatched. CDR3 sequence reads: CASSSRTGGGEQYF. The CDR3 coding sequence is TGTGCCAGCAGCTCCCGGACAGGGGGCGGCGAGCAGTACTTC.

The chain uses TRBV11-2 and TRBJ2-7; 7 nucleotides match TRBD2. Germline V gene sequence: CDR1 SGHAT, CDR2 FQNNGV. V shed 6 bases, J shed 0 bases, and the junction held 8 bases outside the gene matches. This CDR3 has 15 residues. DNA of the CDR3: TGTGCCAGCAGTTTTGCTAGCGGACACTCCTACGAGCAGTACTTC. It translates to CASSFASGHSYEQYF.

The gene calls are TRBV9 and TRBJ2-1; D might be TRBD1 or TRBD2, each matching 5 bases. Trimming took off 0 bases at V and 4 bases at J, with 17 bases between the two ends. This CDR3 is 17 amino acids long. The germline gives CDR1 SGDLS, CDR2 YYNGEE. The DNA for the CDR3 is TGTGCCAGCAGCGTAGTCGGGGCGACGGGAAGATACAATGAGCAGTTCTTC. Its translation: CASSVVGATGRYNEQFF.

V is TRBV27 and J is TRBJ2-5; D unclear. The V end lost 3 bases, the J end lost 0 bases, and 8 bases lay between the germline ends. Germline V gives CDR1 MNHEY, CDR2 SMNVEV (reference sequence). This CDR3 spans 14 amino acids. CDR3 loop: CASSLTSYQETQYF. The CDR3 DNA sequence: TGTGCCAGCAGTTTGACATCGTACCAAGAGACCCAGTACTTC.

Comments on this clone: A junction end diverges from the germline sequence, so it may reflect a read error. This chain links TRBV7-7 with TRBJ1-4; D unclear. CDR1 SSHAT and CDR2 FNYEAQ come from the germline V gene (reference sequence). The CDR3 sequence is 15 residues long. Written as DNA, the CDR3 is TGTGCTAGCAGCTTTTGTAGAGGGTATTCGGAAAAACTGTTTTTT. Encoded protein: CASSFCRGYSEKLFF.

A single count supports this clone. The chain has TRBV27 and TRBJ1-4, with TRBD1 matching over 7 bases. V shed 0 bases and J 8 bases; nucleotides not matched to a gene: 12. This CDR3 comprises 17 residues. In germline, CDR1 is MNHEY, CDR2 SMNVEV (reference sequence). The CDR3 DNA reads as TGTGCCAGCAGTTTATCATCGACAGGGTACTGGGAAGAAAAACTGTTTTTT. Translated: CASSLSSTGYWEEKLFF.

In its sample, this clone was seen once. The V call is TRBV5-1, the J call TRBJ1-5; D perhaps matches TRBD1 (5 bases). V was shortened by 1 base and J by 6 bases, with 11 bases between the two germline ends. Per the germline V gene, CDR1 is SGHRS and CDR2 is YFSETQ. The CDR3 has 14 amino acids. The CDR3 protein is CASSLFQGGQPQHF. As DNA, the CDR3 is TGCGCCAGCAGCTTGTTCCAGGGCGGTCAGCCCCAGCATTTT.

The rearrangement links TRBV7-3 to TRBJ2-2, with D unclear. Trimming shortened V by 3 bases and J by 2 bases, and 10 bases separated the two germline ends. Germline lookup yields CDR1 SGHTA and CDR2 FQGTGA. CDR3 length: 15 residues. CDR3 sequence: CASSLGSPNTGELFF. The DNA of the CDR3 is TGTGCCAGCAGCTTGGGTTCGCCAAACACCGGGGAGCTGTTTTTT.

Here the CDR3 DNA reads TGTGCCAGCAGCTTAACCGGGGCAGATACGCAGTATTTT. Its translation is CASSLTGADTQYF. The chain joins TRBV7-2 to TRBJ2-3, with D possibly matching TRBD2 (5 bases). This CDR3 spans 13 amino acids. Germline loops: CDR1 SGHTA, CDR2 FQGNSA. Deletions cut 2 bases from V and 4 bases from J, with 7 bases between.

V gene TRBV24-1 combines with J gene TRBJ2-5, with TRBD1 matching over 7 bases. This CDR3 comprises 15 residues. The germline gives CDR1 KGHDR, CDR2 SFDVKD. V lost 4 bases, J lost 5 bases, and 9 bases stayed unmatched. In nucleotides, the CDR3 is TGTGCCACCAGTGACTCTAAGGGGGCCGGGGAGACCCAGTACTTC. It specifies CATSDSKGAGETQYF.

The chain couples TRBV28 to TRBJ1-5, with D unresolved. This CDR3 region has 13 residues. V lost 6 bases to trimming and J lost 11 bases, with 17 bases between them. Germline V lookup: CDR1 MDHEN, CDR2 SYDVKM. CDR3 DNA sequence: TGTGCCAGCAGCCCAGTCCAGGTGCCCACCCAGCATTTT. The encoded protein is CASSPVQVPTQHF.

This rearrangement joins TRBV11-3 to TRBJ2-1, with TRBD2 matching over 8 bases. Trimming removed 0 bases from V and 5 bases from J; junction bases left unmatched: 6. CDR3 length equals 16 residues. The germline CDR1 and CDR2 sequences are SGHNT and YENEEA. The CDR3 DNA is TGTGCCAGCAGCTTAGATCCCGGCGGGAGGAACAATGAGCAGTTCTTC. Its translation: CASSLDPGGRNNEQFF.

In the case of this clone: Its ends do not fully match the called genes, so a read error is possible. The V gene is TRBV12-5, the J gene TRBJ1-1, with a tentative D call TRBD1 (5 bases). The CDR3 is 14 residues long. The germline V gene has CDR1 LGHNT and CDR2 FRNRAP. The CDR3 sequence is CASGLRDRNSEAFF. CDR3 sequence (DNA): TGTGCTAGTGGCCTCCGGGACCGGAACTCTGAAGCTTTCTTT.

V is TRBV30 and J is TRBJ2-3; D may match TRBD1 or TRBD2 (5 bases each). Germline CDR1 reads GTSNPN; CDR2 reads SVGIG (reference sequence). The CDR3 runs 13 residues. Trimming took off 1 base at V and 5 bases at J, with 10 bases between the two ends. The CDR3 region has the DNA TGTGCCTGGAGTGGAGGGACGGTAGATACGCAGTATTTT. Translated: CAWSGGTVDTQYF.

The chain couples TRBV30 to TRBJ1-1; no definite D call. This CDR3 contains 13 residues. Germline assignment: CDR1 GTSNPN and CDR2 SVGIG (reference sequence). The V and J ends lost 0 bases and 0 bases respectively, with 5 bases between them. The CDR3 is CAWSVKMNTEAFF. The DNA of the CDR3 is TGTGCCTGGAGTGTTAAGATGAACACTGAAGCTTTCTTT. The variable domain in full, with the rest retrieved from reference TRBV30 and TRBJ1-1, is SQTIHQWPATLVQPVGSPLSLECTVEGTSNPNLYWYRQAAGRGLQLLFYSVGIGQISSEVPQNLSASRPQDRQFILSSKKLLLSDSGFYLCAWSVKMNTEAFFGQGTRLTVV.

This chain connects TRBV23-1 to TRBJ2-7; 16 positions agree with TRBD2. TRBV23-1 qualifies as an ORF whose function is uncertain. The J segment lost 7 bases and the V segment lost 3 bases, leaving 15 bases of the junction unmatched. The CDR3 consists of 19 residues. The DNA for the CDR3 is TGCGCCAGCAGTCAGAAGATTACGCCGGGACTAGCGGGAGGGCCGGAGCAGTACTTC. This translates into CASSQKITPGLAGGPEQYF.

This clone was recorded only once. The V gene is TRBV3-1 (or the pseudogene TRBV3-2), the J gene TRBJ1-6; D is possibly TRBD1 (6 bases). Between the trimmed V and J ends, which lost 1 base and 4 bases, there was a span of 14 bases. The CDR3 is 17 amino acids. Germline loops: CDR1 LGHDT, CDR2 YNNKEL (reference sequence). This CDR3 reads CASSQGSGGHYNSPLHF. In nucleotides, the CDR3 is TGTGCCAGCAGCCAAGGTTCTGGGGGCCATTATAATTCACCCCTCCACTTT.

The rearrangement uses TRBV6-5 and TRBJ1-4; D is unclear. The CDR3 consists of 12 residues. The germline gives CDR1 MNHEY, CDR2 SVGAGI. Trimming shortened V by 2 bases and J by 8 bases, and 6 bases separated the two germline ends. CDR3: CASSYGKEKLFF. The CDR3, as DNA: TGTGCCAGCAGTTACGGGAAGGAAAAACTGTTTTTT.

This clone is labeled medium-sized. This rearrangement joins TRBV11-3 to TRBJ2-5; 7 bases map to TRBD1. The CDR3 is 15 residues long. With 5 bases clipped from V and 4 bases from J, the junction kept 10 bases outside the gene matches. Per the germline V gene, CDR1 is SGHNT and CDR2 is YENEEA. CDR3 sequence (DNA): TGTGCCAGCAGCCACAGACAGGGAATAAGAGAGACCCAGTACTTC. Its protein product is CASSHRQGIRETQYF.

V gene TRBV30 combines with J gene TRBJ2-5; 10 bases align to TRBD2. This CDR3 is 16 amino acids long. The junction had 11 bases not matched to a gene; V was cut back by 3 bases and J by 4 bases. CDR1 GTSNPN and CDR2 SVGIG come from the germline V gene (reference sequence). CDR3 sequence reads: CAWRDFWQREGETQYF. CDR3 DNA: TGTGCCTGGAGGGATTTTTGGCAGCGGGAGGGAGAGACCCAGTACTTC.

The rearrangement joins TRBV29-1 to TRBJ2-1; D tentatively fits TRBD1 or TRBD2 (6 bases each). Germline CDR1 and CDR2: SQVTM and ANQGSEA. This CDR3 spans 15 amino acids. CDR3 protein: CIVRYWGAGYNEQFF. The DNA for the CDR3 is TGCATCGTCCGATATTGGGGGGCTGGCTACAATGAGCAGTTCTTC.

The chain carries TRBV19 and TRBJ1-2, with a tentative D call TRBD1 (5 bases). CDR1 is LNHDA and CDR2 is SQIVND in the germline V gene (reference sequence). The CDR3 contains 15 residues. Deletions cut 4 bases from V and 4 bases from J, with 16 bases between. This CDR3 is CASSSLPQGAYGYTF. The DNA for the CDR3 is TGTGCCAGTAGTAGCCTTCCTCAGGGTGCCTATGGCTACACCTTC.

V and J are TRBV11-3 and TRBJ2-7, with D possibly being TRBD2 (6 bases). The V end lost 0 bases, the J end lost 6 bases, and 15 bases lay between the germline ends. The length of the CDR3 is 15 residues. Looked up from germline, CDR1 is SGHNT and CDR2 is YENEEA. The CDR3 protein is CASSLDGSGDSEQYF. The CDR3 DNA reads TGTGCCAGCAGCTTAGACGGGTCGGGAGACAGCGAGCAGTACTTC.

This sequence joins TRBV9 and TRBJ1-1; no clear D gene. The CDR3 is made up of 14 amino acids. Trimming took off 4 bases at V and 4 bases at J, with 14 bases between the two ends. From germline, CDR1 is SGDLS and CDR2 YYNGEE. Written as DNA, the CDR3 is TGTGCCAGCAGCCCGTCCGGAGGAGGCACTGAAGCTTTCTTT. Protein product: CASSPSGGGTEAFF. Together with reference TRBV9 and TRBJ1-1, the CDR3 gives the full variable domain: DSGVTQTPKHLITATGQRVTLRCSPRSGDLSVYWYQQSLDQGLQFLIQYYNGEERAKGNILERFSAQQFPDLHSELNLSSLELGDSALYFCASSPSGGGTEAFFGQGTRLTVV.

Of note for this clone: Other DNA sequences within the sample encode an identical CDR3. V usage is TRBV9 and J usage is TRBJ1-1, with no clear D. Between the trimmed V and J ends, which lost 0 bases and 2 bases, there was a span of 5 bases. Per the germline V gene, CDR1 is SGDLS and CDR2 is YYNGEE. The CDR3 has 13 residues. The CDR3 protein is CASSVVDNTEAFF. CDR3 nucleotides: TGTGCCAGCAGCGTAGTGGACAACACTGAAGCTTTCTTT.

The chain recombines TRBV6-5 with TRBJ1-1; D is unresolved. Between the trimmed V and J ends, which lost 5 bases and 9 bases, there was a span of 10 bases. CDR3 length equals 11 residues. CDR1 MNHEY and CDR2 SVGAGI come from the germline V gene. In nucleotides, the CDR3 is TGTGCCAGCAGTATAGTAGGACAAGCTTTCTTT. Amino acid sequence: CASSIVGQAFF.

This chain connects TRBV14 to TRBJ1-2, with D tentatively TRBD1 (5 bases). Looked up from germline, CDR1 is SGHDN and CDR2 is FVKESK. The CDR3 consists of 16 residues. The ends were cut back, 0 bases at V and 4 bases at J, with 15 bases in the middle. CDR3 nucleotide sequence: TGTGCCAGCAGCCAAGAGCTTTTGGGACGAATCTATGGCTACACCTTC. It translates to CASSQELLGRIYGYTF.